This paragraph reports one T cell receptor (beta chain). Its antigen is unidentified. This record comes from a study of cytomegalovirus exposure and HLA in healthy donors. Findings and limits, study-wide: TCR beta chain V- and J-gene trimming was linked, in a later analysis, to a missense variant in DCLRE1C. Published work reported that the classifier diagnosed cytomegalovirus status with high specificity and sensitivity. In a later analysis, HLA-associated beta chains showed higher expansion and lower generation probabilities than comparable chains.

Trimming left V 2 bases short and J 0 bases short, with 11 bases between. The CDR3 contains 16 residues. Germline V gene lookup returns CDR1 ENHRY and CDR2 SYGVKD. The PCR made use of 60 Vbeta and 13 Jbeta primers. TCRdb's copy holds only in-frame clones and misses some; the assay was immunoSEQ multiplex PCR. The listing contains about 75,000 clones. This clonotype originated in a man aged 35 to 55 in good health and CMV-seronegative. Sequencing was done on a sample of PBMCs. The V and J genes are TRBV10-3 and TRBJ2-4, with D maybe TRBD2 (6 bases). The CDR3 sequence: CAISEGGNIAKNIQYF. DNA for the CDR3: TGTGCCATCAGTGAGGGGGGGAACATAGCCAAAAACATTCAGTACTTC.